These T cell receptor beta chains were read from a single sample in a study of blood T cell repertoires in COVID-19. Libraries were prepared by immunoSEQ multiplex PCR; TCRdb keeps only in-frame clonotypes and omits some of them. The sample records 190,000 or so clones, roughly nine tenths being singletons. The sequenced sample was PBMCs or T cells enriched from blood (not recorded which). The receptors here all came from a woman aged 25-40 years who had recovered from COVID-19. The CDR3 runs from the conserved cysteine through the conserved F or W. The D gene is left open where the match is weak. Size tells how often a clone was seen (once, few, many) or the class of an expanded clone, and some rows leave it out.

length,size,V,J,D,CDR3,DNA
16,-,TRBV11-3,TRBJ2-1,TRBD2,CASSPTSGRSYNEQFF,TGTGCCAGCAGCCCAACTAGCGGGAGGTCCTACAATGAGCAGTTCTTC
14,once,TRBV27,TRBJ1-2,-,CASSSPEDSRGYTF,TGTGCCAGCAGTTCACCGGAGGATTCCAGGGGCTACACCTTC
15,-,TRBV7-9,TRBJ1-2,TRBD1,CASSPGTGGLRGYTF,TGTGCCAGCAGCCCCGGGACAGGGGGATTACGTGGCTACACCTTC
15,-,TRBV7-9,TRBJ2-7,TRBD1,CASSLRDRASYEQYF,TGTGCCAGCAGCCTTAGGGACAGGGCCTCCTACGAGCAGTACTTC
15,-,TRBV6-5,TRBJ1-1,TRBD1,CASSTDRGGNTEAFF,TGTGCCAGCAGTACCGACAGGGGTGGAAACACTGAAGCTTTCTTT
18,-,TRBV11-3,TRBJ2-3,-,CASSRGRDTPYSTDTQYF,TGTGCCAGCAGCCGGGGTCGGGACACTCCGTATAGCACAGATACGCAGTATTTT
14,-,TRBV24-1,TRBJ1-5,-,CATGDRISNQPQHF,TGTGCCACCGGAGACAGGATTAGCAATCAGCCCCAGCATTTT
16,-,TRBV3-1/TRBV3-2,TRBJ1-6,-,CASSHVTSSYNSPLHF,TGTGCCAGCAGCCATGTTACGAGCTCCTATAATTCACCCCTCCACTTT
14,once,TRBV28,TRBJ2-5,-,CASRLARAGETQYF,TGTGCCAGCAGATTGGCGAGGGCCGGAGAGACCCAGTACTTC
15,few,TRBV7-7,TRBJ1-3,-,CASSLSPGAGNTIYF,TGTGCTAGCAGCTTGTCACCAGGGGCTGGAAACACCATATATTTT
13,-,TRBV9,TRBJ2-7,-,CASSPPGLDEQYF,TGTGCCAGCAGCCCGCCGGGTCTGGACGAGCAGTACTTC
16,-,TRBV19,TRBJ2-3,TRBD2,CASSNPSGPHTDTQYF,TGTGCCAGTAGTAACCCTAGCGGACCTCACACAGATACGCAGTATTTT
15,-,TRBV7-3,TRBJ2-1,TRBD2,CASSVSGGPGDEQFF,TGTGCCAGCAGCGTTAGCGGGGGGCCGGGGGATGAGCAGTTCTTC
17,-,TRBV5-1,TRBJ1-6,-,CASSLEAAGMGYSPLHF,TGCGCCAGCAGCTTGGAGGCGGCGGGGATGGGTTATTCACCCCTCCACTTT
15,-,TRBV2,TRBJ2-2,TRBD1,CASIRDRGRTGELFF,TGTGCCAGCATCCGGGACAGGGGGCGGACCGGGGAGCTGTTTTTT
13,-,TRBV6-5,TRBJ1-2,-,CASSPTVSYGYTF,TGTGCCAGCAGTCCGACAGTTTCCTATGGCTACACCTTC
14,few,TRBV27,TRBJ1-1,TRBD1,CATPSGTGHGEAFF,TGTGCCACTCCCTCCGGGACAGGGCACGGGGAAGCTTTCTTT
15,-,TRBV5-6,TRBJ2-2,-,CASSSDLTNTGELFF,TGTGCCAGCAGCTCGGACTTGACGAACACCGGGGAGCTGTTTTTT
14,-,TRBV30,TRBJ1-5,-,CAWSVGTLEQPQHF,TGTGCCTGGAGTGTGGGTACCCTAGAACAGCCCCAGCATTTT
16,-,TRBV5-6,TRBJ1-5,TRBD1,CASSLAGGGGNQPQHF,TGTGCCAGCAGCTTGGCCGGAGGGGGCGGCAATCAGCCCCAGCATTTT
14,once,TRBV14,TRBJ2-7,-,CASSQAGVYYEQYF,TGTGCCAGCAGCCAAGCGGGAGTGTATTACGAGCAGTACTTC
15,-,TRBV6-5,TRBJ1-5,-,CASSRQAFFNQPQHF,TGTGCCAGCAGTCGACAGGCCTTTTTCAATCAGCCCCAGCATTTT
10,-,TRBV19,TRBJ2-7,-,CARSPYEQYF,TGTGCCAGATCTCCCTACGAGCAGTACTTC
12,-,TRBV24-1,TRBJ1-1,-,CATSMGGTEAFF,TGTGCCACCAGCATGGGGGGCACTGAAGCTTTCTTT
15,-,TRBV10-1,TRBJ1-1,-,CASSEGAPEGPEAFF,TGCGCCAGCAGTGAGGGAGCTCCCGAGGGTCCTGAAGCTTTCTTT
14,-,TRBV19,TRBJ1-2,-,CASSILGTYYGYTF,TGTGCCAGTAGTATCCTCGGGACATACTATGGCTACACCTTC
15,-,TRBV19,TRBJ2-7,TRBD2,CASSAGTSGVYEQYF,TGTGCCAGTAGTGCCGGGACTAGCGGGGTATACGAGCAGTACTTC
12,few,TRBV6-5,TRBJ1-6,-,CASSYPNSPLHF,TGTGCCAGCAGTTACCCAAATTCACCCCTCCACTTT
15,-,TRBV7-9,TRBJ1-5,-,CASSPPDSLGQPQHF,TGTGCCAGCAGCCCCCCGGACAGTTTGGGCCAGCCCCAGCATTTT
13,-,TRBV3-1/TRBV3-2,TRBJ1-2,-,CASSQEEGYGYTF,TGTGCCAGCAGCCAAGAAGAGGGTTATGGCTACACCTTC
16,-,TRBV13,TRBJ2-3,-,CASSPFGGGSTDTQYF,TGTGCCAGCAGCCCCTTTGGTGGCGGGTCCACAGATACGCAGTATTTT
15,-,TRBV11-3,TRBJ2-7,TRBD2,CASSLEGLAGDEQYF,TGTGCCAGCAGCTTAGAGGGACTAGCGGGAGACGAGCAGTACTTC
13,-,TRBV2,TRBJ2-1,TRBD2,CASSPSGFSEQFF,TGTGCCAGCAGTCCTAGCGGTTTTAGTGAGCAGTTCTTC
15,many,TRBV9,TRBJ1-4,TRBD1,CASSVGTGGGEKLFF,TGTGCCAGCAGCGTAGGGACAGGGGGTGGGGAAAAACTGTTTTTT
14,-,TRBV7-9,TRBJ2-7,TRBD1,CASSSYGQVGEQYF,TGTGCCAGCAGCTCCTACGGACAGGTGGGCGAGCAGTACTTC
13,-,TRBV12-3/TRBV12-4,TRBJ1-1,-,CASSLVSLTEAFF,TGTGCCAGCAGCCTTGTCTCCTTAACTGAAGCTTTCTTT
11,-,TRBV24-1,TRBJ2-7,-,CATSDTDEQYF,TGTGCCACCAGTGATACTGACGAGCAGTACTTC
12,once,TRBV19,TRBJ2-7,-,CASSITSNEQYF,TGTGCCAGTAGTATCACTAGTAACGAGCAGTACTTC
13,-,TRBV7-2,TRBJ1-2,-,CANKGRINYGYTF,TGTGCCAACAAGGGGCGTATTAACTATGGCTACACCTTC
16,-,TRBV30,TRBJ2-7,TRBD1,CAWSRGADRGTYEQYF,TGTGCCTGGAGTAGGGGGGCTGACAGGGGAACCTACGAGCAGTACTTC
13,-,TRBV2,TRBJ2-5,-,CASCRDSQETQYF,TGTGCCAGCTGCCGGGACTCCCAAGAGACCCAGTACTTC
15,-,TRBV7-2,TRBJ1-2,TRBD1,CASSPTTGVNYGYTF,TGTGCCAGCAGCCCTACGACAGGGGTGAACTATGGCTACACCTTC
13,-,TRBV7-2,TRBJ1-2,-,CASSLGGQYGYTF,TGTGCCAGCAGCTTAGGCGGCCAGTATGGCTACACCTTC
12,-,TRBV6-5,TRBJ2-7,-,CASSFSGGEQYF,TGTGCCAGCAGTTTCTCAGGAGGCGAGCAGTACTTC
14,-,TRBV5-5,TRBJ1-5,-,CASSLLSGNQPQHF,TGTGCCAGCAGCTTGCTGTCAGGCAATCAGCCCCAGCATTTT
16,-,TRBV3-1/TRBV3-2,TRBJ1-5,-,CASSQGFTGVNQPQHF,TGTGCCAGCAGCCAAGGGTTCACGGGGGTCAATCAGCCCCAGCATTTT
13,-,TRBV28,TRBJ2-3,-,CASGGSSTDTQYF,TGTGCCAGCGGGGGGTCTAGCACAGATACGCAGTATTTT
18,-,TRBV5-6,TRBJ2-7,TRBD2,CASSWGLAGVEGGYEQYF,TGTGCCAGCAGCTGGGGACTAGCGGGAGTAGAGGGGGGGTACGAGCAGTACTTC
14,-,TRBV5-5,TRBJ1-2,-,CASSLTAPDYGYTF,TGTGCCAGCAGCTTGACAGCACCAGACTATGGCTACACCTTC
10,-,TRBV7-9,TRBJ2-1,TRBD2,CASSREGQFF,TGTGCCAGCAGCCGGGAGGGGCAGTTCTTC
14,medium-sized,TRBV27,TRBJ1-1,-,CASSLFQGNTEAFF,TGTGCCAGCAGTTTATTCCAGGGGAACACTGAAGCTTTCTTT
13,-,TRBV19,TRBJ2-2,-,CASSWTVAGELFF,TGTGCCAGTAGCTGGACAGTGGCCGGGGAGCTGTTTTTT
15,-,TRBV29-1,TRBJ1-1,-,CSVEGTNRVNTEAFF,TGCAGCGTTGAAGGAACCAACAGGGTGAACACTGAAGCTTTCTTT